The source of this T cell receptor (beta chain) is a study of monozygotic twins with inflammatory bowel disease. TCRdb reanalyzed the 5' RACE reads, giving one entry per CDR3 protein sequence and no DNA. The ten most abundant clones cover roughly 1.5% of a sample with 200,000 to 250,000 distinct CDR3 sequences. CDR1 DFQATT and CDR2 SNEGSKA come from the germline V gene (reference sequence). This CDR3 is built from 14 residues. This receptor was taken from a human donor with ulcerative colitis or Crohn's disease, or a healthy co-twin of an affected twin (not recorded which). The gene calls are TRBV20-1 and TRBJ2-2; the D call from TCRdb, TRBD2, cannot be confirmed without DNA. Sequencing input: blood. Here the CDR3 reads CSAPVAGSTGELFF.